The next 31 T cell receptor beta chains were all read from a single sample in a study of shared clonotypes between healthy human individuals. TCRdb keeps only in-frame clones here, not all; method: immunoSEQ multiplex PCR. The sample records more than 2 million clones, 85% to 95% being singletons. Specimen: naive CD4+ T cells sorted from blood. The subset denotes: CD45RA+ positively selected. The receptors shown here come from a man aged 18 to 30 in good health.

V usage is TRBV7-2 and J usage is TRBJ1-1; D unclear. The CDR3 contains 15 residues. CDR1 and CDR2 from the germline V gene are SGHTA and FQGNSA. Deletions cut 2 bases from V and 8 bases from J, with 18 bases between. This chain's CDR3 is CASSLSSASTGEAFF. CDR3 bases: TGTGCCAGCAGCTTATCTTCCGCTTCGACGGGAGAAGCTTTCTTT.

The chain recombines TRBV9 with TRBJ1-3; D unresolved. Germline CDR1 SGDLS, CDR2 YYNGEE. The V and J ends lost 0 bases and 0 bases respectively, with 16 bases between them. This CDR3 is built from 18 residues. In DNA form, the CDR3 reads TGTGCCAGCAGCGTAGCTGTAGCAGGCTCGAGCTCTGGAAACACCATATATTTT. Translated: CASSVAVAGSSSGNTIYF. The complete variable domain, with remaining parts taken from reference TRBV9 and TRBJ1-3, reads DSGVTQTPKHLITATGQRVTLRCSPRSGDLSVYWYQQSLDQGLQFLIQYYNGEERAKGNILERFSAQQFPDLHSELNLSSLELGDSALYFCASSVAVAGSSSGNTIYFGEGSWLTVV.

This chain joins TRBV12-5 and TRBJ1-2, with D hard to call. Per the germline V gene, CDR1 is LGHNT and CDR2 is FRNRAP. V gave up 1 base and J gave up 8 bases, with 5 bases separating them. The CDR3 has 11 amino acids. CDR3 in DNA: TGTGCTAGTGGTTTGGCGTGGGGCTACACCTTC. Amino acid sequence: CASGLAWGYTF.

Concerning this clone: This sample includes further DNA sequences coding for the same CDR3. The V gene is TRBV18, the J gene TRBJ1-1; tentative D call: TRBD1 (5 bases). The V gene's germline CDR1 is KGHSH and CDR2 LQKENI. This CDR3 contains 15 residues. V dropped 6 bases and J dropped 0 bases, with 14 bases sitting between them. CDR3 in amino acids: CASSPGGTLNTEAFF. The CDR3 DNA reads TGTGCCAGCTCCCCGGGGGGGACCCTGAACACTGAAGCTTTCTTT. Using reference TRBV18 and TRBJ1-1 for the parts outside the CDR3, the full variable domain is NAGVMQNPRHLVRRRGQEARLRCSPMKGHSHVYWYRQLPEEGLKFMVYLQKENIIDESGMPKERFSAEFPKEGPSILRIQQVVRGDSAAYFCASSPGGTLNTEAFFGQGTRLTVV.

V usage is TRBV18 and J usage is TRBJ2-7, with D maybe TRBD1 (5 bases). V gave up 3 bases and J gave up 5 bases, with 17 bases separating them. Germline CDR1 and CDR2: KGHSH and LQKENI. The CDR3 loop spans 15 amino acids. CDR3 protein: CASSPGAQVRNEQYF. In DNA, the CDR3 is TGTGCCAGCTCACCTGGGGCACAGGTCCGTAACGAGCAGTACTTC.

A note on this clone: The sample holds other DNA sequences that translate to the same CDR3. The V and J genes are TRBV6-5 and TRBJ2-3; a weak D match, TRBD2 (6 bases). Germline V CDR1 and CDR2: MNHEY, SVGAGI. This CDR3 has 15 residues. Trimming removed 2 bases at V and 0 bases at J, with 9 bases between. The CDR3 loop is CASSYGGESTDTQYF. The CDR3 DNA sequence: TGTGCCAGCAGTTACGGCGGGGAGAGCACAGATACGCAGTATTTT.

This clone was counted a single time. The chain has TRBV6-1 and TRBJ2-1; 7 bases match TRBD1. Germline assignment: CDR1 MNHNS and CDR2 SASEGT. V trimming: 1 base; J trimming: 7 bases; junction bases outside the gene matches: 10. The CDR3 loop spans 16 amino acids. The CDR3, as DNA: TGTGCCAGCAGTGAAGGACTCCGACAGGGTGTAAATGAGCAGTTCTTC. It encodes CASSEGLRQGVNEQFF.

The CDR3 nucleotides are TGTGCCAGCAACAATCCCTACGAGCAGTACTTC. Translation: CASNNPYEQYF. The chain is built from TRBV28 and TRBJ2-7, with D unresolved. The V end lost 7 bases, the J end lost 2 bases, and 6 bases lay between the germline ends. Germline loops: CDR1 MDHEN, CDR2 SYDVKM. The CDR3 loop spans 11 amino acids.

CDR3 in amino acids: CASSNDRVQSPLHF. The CDR3 DNA is TGTGCCAGCAGCAACGACAGGGTACAATCACCCCTCCACTTT. The chain recombines TRBV11-1 with TRBJ1-6, with 7 bases identical to TRBD1. The V gene end was trimmed by 5 bases and the J gene end by 10 bases; junction bases not matched to a gene: 8. Germline CDR1 is SGHAT and CDR2 is FQDESV (reference sequence). This CDR3 is built from 14 residues. Drawing the rest from reference TRBV11-1 and TRBJ1-6, the complete variable domain is EAEVAQSPRYKITEKSQAVAFWCDPISGHATLYWYRQILGQGPELLVQFQDESVVDDSQLPKDRFSAERLKGVDSTLKIQPAELGDSAMYLCASSNDRVQSPLHFGNGTRLTVT.

A note on this clone: The sample contains more than one DNA sequence encoding this CDR3. This chain joins TRBV2 and TRBJ2-7; 8 positions match TRBD1. CDR3 length: 14 residues. V was clipped by 4 bases and J by 0 bases; unmatched bases: 2. Germline CDR1 reads SNHLY; CDR2 reads FYNNEI. CDR3 nucleotide sequence: TGTGCCAGCAGTGCCAGGGGGCACTCCTACGAGCAGTACTTC. Residues: CASSARGHSYEQYF. The whole variable domain, filled in from reference TRBV2 and TRBJ2-7, reads EPEVTQTPSHQVTQMGQEVILRCVPISNHLYFYWYRQILGQKVEFLVSFYNNEISEKSEIFDDQFSVERPDGSNFTLKIRSTKLEDSAMYFCASSARGHSYEQYFGPGTRLTVT.

This chain connects TRBV5-6 to TRBJ1-6, with 9 bases matching TRBD1. Germline CDR1 and CDR2: SGHDT and YYEEEE. V lost 1 base, J lost 7 bases, and 6 bases stayed unmatched. This CDR3 contains 16 residues. CDR3 amino acids: CASSLRLGQGNSPLHF. The CDR3 DNA follows: TGTGCCAGCAGCTTGAGGTTAGGACAGGGGAATTCACCCCTCCACTTT.

The chain links TRBV25-1 to TRBJ2-5; perhaps TRBD2 as D (6 bases). Per germline, CDR1 MGHDK and CDR2 SYGVNS. V gave up 3 bases and J gave up 4 bases, with 12 bases separating them. The CDR3 extends over 14 amino acids. Here the CDR3 DNA reads TGTGCCAGCAGTGACCCGACTAGTGGAGAGACCCAGTACTTC. Encoded protein: CASSDPTSGETQYF.

Note on this clone: The same CDR3 also results from other DNA sequences found in this sample. The CDR3 DNA follows: TGTGCCAGCAGCTTAGACGGGGGGGCCTTAGAGACCCAGTACTTC. This encodes CASSLDGGALETQYF. The V call is TRBV11-2, the J call TRBJ2-5; 8 bases line up with TRBD2. The CDR3 is 15 residues long. From germline, CDR1 is SGHAT and CDR2 FQNNGV. Germline trimming cut 0 bases from V and 4 bases from J; bases unmatched to any gene: 4.

The chain employs TRBV27 and TRBJ2-7, with 10 bases matching TRBD1. The CDR3 is 17 amino acids. V gave up 4 bases and J gave up 5 bases; unmatched junction bases: 14. Germline V gene sequence: CDR1 MNHEY, CDR2 SMNVEV (reference sequence). The CDR3 region is CASSSLRLGQGNHEQYF. CDR3 DNA: TGTGCCAGCAGTTCCTTAAGATTGGGACAGGGGAATCACGAGCAGTACTTC.

The chain joins TRBV18 to TRBJ1-1; D gene unclear. V gave up 1 base and J gave up 2 bases, with 20 bases separating them. CDR1 KGHSH and CDR2 LQKENI come from the germline V gene. This CDR3 is built from 18 residues. CDR3 region: CASSPLVGTRIANTEAFF. The CDR3 nucleotides are TGTGCCAGCTCACCACTCGTGGGTACAAGGATAGCTAACACTGAAGCTTTCTTT. Filled out from reference TRBV18 and TRBJ1-1, the complete variable domain reads NAGVMQNPRHLVRRRGQEARLRCSPMKGHSHVYWYRQLPEEGLKFMVYLQKENIIDESGMPKERFSAEFPKEGPSILRIQQVVRGDSAAYFCASSPLVGTRIANTEAFFGQGTRLTVV.

The chain is built from TRBV27 and TRBJ1-1; TRBD1 agrees at 8 bases. The CDR3 length is 17 residues. Trimming took 3 bases from V and 1 from J; bases not matched to a gene: 10. In germline, CDR1 is MNHEY, CDR2 SMNVEV (reference sequence). The CDR3 region is CASSFGARTGGNTEAFF. The CDR3 coding sequence is TGTGCCAGCAGTTTTGGCGCGCGTACAGGGGGGAACACTGAAGCTTTCTTT.

The chain couples TRBV2 to TRBJ2-5; D ambiguous. CDR1 is SNHLY and CDR2 is FYNNEI in the germline V gene. The CDR3 is 13 residues long. V lost 8 bases and J 1 base, leaving 11 bases between the germline ends. The CDR3 region is CASGLAVQETQYF. The CDR3 DNA sequence: TGTGCCAGCGGGTTGGCGGTCCAAGAGACCCAGTACTTC.

The V gene is TRBV7-8, the J gene TRBJ1-6; the D is unclear. V lost 5 bases to trimming and J lost 7 bases, with 15 bases between them. Germline-derived CDR1 and CDR2 are SGHVS and FQNEAQ. There are 15 residues in the CDR3. The CDR3 DNA reads as TGTGCCAGCAGCACTTTCTCCGGCGGGAATTCACCCCTCCACTTT. This encodes CASSTFSGGNSPLHF.

V is TRBV10-3 and J is TRBJ1-2; D remains unclear. V shed 0 bases and J shed 1 base, with 9 bases lying between them. CDR1 is ENHRY and CDR2 is SYGVKD in the germline V gene. The CDR3 extends over 15 amino acids. For the CDR3, the DNA is TGTGCCATCAGTGAGTCGGCAGGTGTTAACTATGGCTACACCTTC. This gives the protein CAISESAGVNYGYTF.

The chain's CDR3 is CASSFRRTGYGYTF. CDR3 nucleotides: TGTGCCAGCAGTTTCCGGCGAACCGGCTATGGCTACACCTTC. This chain joins TRBV27 and TRBJ1-2; no reliable D call. The germline CDR1 and CDR2 sequences are MNHEY and SMNVEV (reference sequence). V lost 3 bases and J 4 bases, leaving 12 bases between the germline ends. The CDR3 has 14 residues.

The chain employs TRBV11-2 and TRBJ2-5; 7 nucleotides align to TRBD2. The germline CDR1 and CDR2 sequences are SGHAT and FQNNGV. This CDR3 has 15 amino acids. Trimming at V came to 6 bases and at J to 5 bases, leaving 12 bases not matched to a gene. The CDR3 nucleotides are TGTGCCAGCAGGTCTAGCGGTCGGTCTGGGGAGACCCAGTACTTC. Protein: CASRSSGRSGETQYF.

V usage is TRBV4-1 and J usage is TRBJ1-2, with D maybe TRBD1 (6 bases). V lost 1 base to trimming and J lost 0 bases, with 15 bases between them. CDR3 length: 17 residues. CDR1 and CDR2 (germline): MGHRA, YSYEKL. The CDR3 is CASSQGSGALANYGYTF. In nucleotides, the CDR3 is TGCGCCAGCAGCCAAGGATCAGGGGCCCTAGCTAACTATGGCTACACCTTC.

The chain recombines TRBV6-5 with TRBJ1-2; the match to TRBD1 covers 8 bases. Germline assignment: CDR1 MNHEY and CDR2 SVGAGI. V trimming: 0 bases; J trimming: 8 bases; junction bases outside the gene matches: 5. This CDR3 region has 14 residues. Here the CDR3 reads CASSYSTGDLGYTF. For the CDR3, the DNA is TGTGCCAGCAGTTACTCGACAGGGGATTTGGGCTACACCTTC.

The chain couples TRBV4-3 to TRBJ2-5, with 10 bases aligning to TRBD2. Germline V lookup: CDR1 LGHNA, CDR2 YSLEER. The junction had 4 bases not matched to a gene; V was cut back by 4 bases and J by 2 bases. The CDR3 has 15 residues. In DNA, the CDR3 is TGCGCCAGCAGCCCGGGACTAGCGTTACAAGAGACCCAGTACTTC. This translates into CASSPGLALQETQYF.

The V gene is TRBV7-2, the J gene TRBJ2-5; 9 nucleotides align to TRBD2. Germline lookup yields CDR1 SGHTA and CDR2 FQGNSA. This CDR3 region has 16 residues. J lost 4 bases, V lost 5 bases, and 11 bases had no gene match. The CDR3 sequence: CASSPTPGGGAETQYF. The CDR3 DNA is TGTGCCAGCAGCCCCACCCCTGGCGGGGGGGCAGAGACCCAGTACTTC.

The chain employs TRBV7-9 and TRBJ2-6, with D uncertain. The CDR3 runs 17 residues. The V end was cut by 1 base, the J end by 0 bases, with 10 bases between. Germline CDR1 and CDR2: SEHNR and FQNEAQ (reference sequence). CDR3: CASSLDTPTSGANVLTF. The DNA of the CDR3 is TGTGCCAGCAGCTTAGACACGCCGACCTCTGGGGCCAACGTCCTGACTTTC.

The chain recombines TRBV10-2 with TRBJ2-1, with TRBD2 identical over 7 bases. V dropped 6 bases and J dropped 5; count of bases not matched to a gene: 4. The CDR3 extends over 13 amino acids. The V gene's germline CDR1 is WSHSY and CDR2 SAAADI. In DNA form, the CDR3 reads TGCGCCAGCAGCCGGGAGGTCAACAATGAGCAGTTCTTC. Its protein is CASSREVNNEQFF.

This clone is a singleton in its sample. The chain employs TRBV6-4 and TRBJ2-2; TRBD1 matches 7 bases. Germline V gene lookup returns CDR1 MRHNA and CDR2 SNTAGT. The CDR3 has 14 residues. V lost 6 bases and J lost 5; bases outside the gene matches: 6. CDR3 bases: TGTGCCAGCAGCCCGCGACAGGGAACCGGGGAGCTGTTTTTT. It is translated as CASSPRQGTGELFF.

V gene TRBV5-1 combines with J gene TRBJ2-5; D call uncertain. This CDR3 has 12 residues. Looked up from germline, CDR1 is SGHRS and CDR2 is YFSETQ. V was clipped by 7 bases and J by 2 bases, with 9 bases between them. CDR3 sequence: CASLGHQETQYF. The CDR3 region has the DNA TGCGCCAGCTTAGGGCATCAAGAGACCCAGTACTTC.

This clone occurred a few times. Other DNA sequences in this specimen translate into the identical CDR3. The chain has TRBV19 and TRBJ2-7, with D possibly matching TRBD1 (5 bases). The CDR3 totals 12 residues. Per germline, CDR1 LNHDA and CDR2 SQIVND (reference sequence). V lost 4 bases and J lost 4, with 8 bases in between. The CDR3 protein is CASSTQGYEQYF. CDR3 coding DNA: TGTGCCAGTAGTACGCAGGGTTACGAGCAGTACTTC.

The chain joins TRBV30 to TRBJ1-1; no reliable D call. Per the germline V gene, CDR1 is GTSNPN and CDR2 is SVGIG (reference sequence). The length of the CDR3 is 14 residues. The germline V and J ends were trimmed by 0 bases and 3 bases, with 11 bases remaining between them. The CDR3 sequence is CAWSVGRSYTEAFF. CDR3 sequence (DNA): TGTGCCTGGAGTGTTGGACGGTCGTACACTGAAGCTTTCTTT.